Listed below are T cell receptor beta chains from one sample, sequenced in a study of blood T cells in healthy people across ages. TCRdb reprocessed the 5' RACE reads with MiXCR, giving one entry per CDR3 protein. The sample holds approximately 800,000 distinct CDR3 sequences, nearly 60% seen once. The sample taken for sequencing was blood. Source of these receptors: a man aged 30 to 45 in good health. The CDR3 runs from the conserved cysteine through the conserved F or W. A D gene is named only where the DNA matches it firmly. Only part of the rows carry a size: once, few, many, or a class if the clone is expanded.

v_call	j_call	d_call	clone_size	cdr3_nt	cdr3_aa
TRBV20-1	TRBJ2-2	TRBD2	few	TGCAGTGCTCGGGACTATACTACCGGGGAGCTGTTTTTT	CSARDYTTGELFF
TRBV6-2/TRBV6-3	TRBJ2-1	NA	NA	TGTGCCAGCTCCCGGGACTCCCGCTACAATGAGCAGTTCTTC	CASSRDSRYNEQFF
TRBV4-2	TRBJ1-5	TRBD1	NA	TGTGCCAGCAGCCAAGCCTTCGGCAGGGGGGGGCAGCCCCAGCATTTT	CASSQAFGRGGQPQHF
TRBV12-3/TRBV12-4	TRBJ2-7	TRBD2	NA	TGTGCCAGCAGACCGGGGGGGCGGTACGAGCAGTACTTC	CASRPGGRYEQYF
TRBV9	TRBJ1-1	NA	NA	TGTGCCAGCAGCGTAGCGGGCAGGAACACTGAAGCTTTCTTT	CASSVAGRNTEAFF
TRBV7-9	TRBJ2-6	NA	NA	TGTGCCAGCACCCTCGTTGGGGCCAACGTCCTGACTTTC	CASTLVGANVLTF
TRBV4-3	TRBJ2-7	TRBD1	NA	TGCGCCAGCAGCCAAGAGGGACAGGGTGGTTACGAGCAGTACTTC	CASSQEGQGGYEQYF
TRBV20-1	TRBJ1-2	NA	NA	TGCAGTGCTAGAACGCACTCAGGTTATGGCTACACCTTC	CSARTHSGYGYTF
TRBV7-2	TRBJ2-1	NA	NA	TGTGCCAGCAGCTTATGGGGGGCGAGGTGGGATGAGCAGTTCTTC	CASSLWGARWDEQFF
TRBV5-6	TRBJ2-4	TRBD1	few	TGTGCCAGCAGCTTACAGGGGATTCAGTACTTC	CASSLQGIQYF
TRBV9	TRBJ2-5	NA	NA	TGTGCCAGCAACGTAGACGGGGCGAGAGAAGAGACCCAGTACTTC	CASNVDGAREETQYF
TRBV29-1	TRBJ2-5	NA	few	TGCAGCGTTCCCCGCAGGGAAGAAGAGACCCAGTACTTC	CSVPRREEETQYF
TRBV20-1	TRBJ2-1	NA	NA	TGCAGTGCGGTGGGAAATGAGCAGTTCTTC	CSAVGNEQFF
TRBV28	TRBJ1-2	TRBD1	few	TGTGCCAGCAGTGCCCCAGGGGGCTATGGCTACACCTTC	CASSAPGGYGYTF
TRBV15	TRBJ2-1	TRBD2	NA	TGTGCCACCAGCAGGGGACTAGCGTACCAAGAGACCCAGTTCTTC	CATSRGLAYQETQFF
TRBV6-2/TRBV6-3	TRBJ2-1	NA	NA	TGTGCCAGCAGTTACCCTAGCCCCAGGAGGGAGTTGAACGAGCAGTTCTTC	CASSYPSPRRELNEQFF
TRBV2	TRBJ2-3	NA	many	TGTGCCAGCAGAGGCGGATCCACAGATACGCAGTATTTT	CASRGGSTDTQYF
TRBV12-3/TRBV12-4	TRBJ1-3	NA	NA	TGTGCCAGCAGTTTACAGGGTGTGTCTGGAAACACCATATATTTT	CASSLQGVSGNTIYF
TRBV5-1	TRBJ2-3	NA	NA	TGCGCCAGCAGCTCCCAGGAGGGGCTTAGCACAGATACGCAGTATTTT	CASSSQEGLSTDTQYF
TRBV4-3	TRBJ2-3	TRBD2	few	TGCGCCAGCAGCCAAGGTCGAGCTAGCGGTAGACGCACAGATACGCAGTATTTT	CASSQGRASGRRTDTQYF
TRBV15	TRBJ2-1	TRBD2	few	TGTGCCACCAGCAGGGGACTAGCGGGTAATGAGCAGTTCTTC	CATSRGLAGNEQFF
TRBV20-1	TRBJ2-7	NA	NA	TGCAGTGCTACCATACGCGGACACACCTCCTACGAGCAGTACTTC	CSATIRGHTSYEQYF
TRBV9	TRBJ2-5	TRBD1	NA	TGTGCCAGCAGGACCGGGACAGGGCAAGAGACCCAGTACTTC	CASRTGTGQETQYF
TRBV20-1	TRBJ2-5	TRBD2	few	TGCAGTGCTAGAGGAGCGGCAGCGGGGCAGGCCATTGAGACCCAGTACTTC	CSARGAAAGQAIETQYF
TRBV28	TRBJ2-2	TRBD1	NA	TGTGCCAGCAGTTCGGGACAGTCGGACGGGGAGCTGTTTTTT	CASSSGQSDGELFF
TRBV29-1	TRBJ2-3	NA	few	TGCAGCGTGGAAAAGGACAGTACAGATACGCAGTATTTT	CSVEKDSTDTQYF
TRBV20-1	TRBJ2-7	NA	many	TGCAGTGCTAGGAGCGGCTACGAGCAGTACTTC	CSARSGYEQYF
TRBV14	TRBJ1-4	NA	few	TGTGCCAGCAGCCAAGACAGACTCATCGGACAGTTTAATGAAAAACTGTTTTTT	CASSQDRLIGQFNEKLFF
TRBV12-3/TRBV12-4	TRBJ2-7	TRBD1	NA	TGTGCCAGCAGTCCCGGTGGTCGGGGACAGGGCTACGAGCAGTACTTC	CASSPGGRGQGYEQYF
TRBV4-1	TRBJ2-1	TRBD2	NA	TGCGCCAGCAGCCAAGAGTTCGAACTAGCGGGATTATATGAGCAGTTCTTC	CASSQEFELAGLYEQFF
TRBV11-3	TRBJ2-5	NA	NA	TGTGCCAGCAGCGGCGGGTTTTCAGAGACCCAGTACTTC	CASSGGFSETQYF
TRBV30	TRBJ2-7	NA	NA	TGTGCCTGGAGTGTAACCTACCTGAGGGAGCAGTACTTC	CAWSVTYLREQYF
TRBV12-3/TRBV12-4	TRBJ2-7	NA	many	TGTGCCAGCAGTATTGGGGTCGACGGATCCTACGAGCAGTACTTC	CASSIGVDGSYEQYF
TRBV6-6	TRBJ1-5	NA	NA	TGTGCCAGCAGTAAGGACGGCACAAATCAGCCCCAGCATTTT	CASSKDGTNQPQHF
TRBV20-1	TRBJ2-1	NA	NA	TGCAGTGCTTGGGGGAACAGATCGCAGTTCTTC	CSAWGNRSQFF
TRBV20-1	TRBJ2-3	TRBD2	few	TGCAGTCCTCGGCGGGAGGGTCTAGATACGCAGTATTTT	CSPRREGLDTQYF
TRBV20-1	TRBJ2-7	TRBD1	NA	TGCAGTGCAGCCGGGACAGGGGTCGAGCAGTACTTC	CSAAGTGVEQYF
TRBV20-1	TRBJ2-6	NA	NA	TGCAGTGCTAGAGATCGGGGTTTCTCAATTAGGTCTGGGGCCAACGTCCTGACTTTC	CSARDRGFSIRSGANVLTF
TRBV20-1	TRBJ2-5	NA	NA	TGCAGTGCTCTAGGAAGGGTGGACCAAGAGACCCAGTACTTC	CSALGRVDQETQYF
TRBV28	TRBJ2-3	NA	few	TGTGCCAGCAGTCCCGGGAGTAATGAAGAGCAGTATTTT	CASSPGSNEEQYF
TRBV2	TRBJ1-2	NA	NA	TGTGCCAGCACTTGGGAACTCTATGGCTACACCTTC	CASTWELYGYTF
TRBV27	TRBJ2-5	NA	NA	TGTGCCAGCAGCCCTAGGGACACGCACATGAAGGAGACCCAGTACTTC	CASSPRDTHMKETQYF
TRBV2	TRBJ2-7	TRBD1	once	TGTGCCAGCAGCGAAGAGGACAGGTTGAACAATGAGCAGTACTTC	CASSEEDRLNNEQYF
TRBV2	TRBJ1-6	TRBD1	NA	TGTGCCAACTCCGGACAGGATGTTAGCTCCTATAATTCACCCCTCCACTTT	CANSGQDVSSYNSPLHF
TRBV19	TRBJ2-7	TRBD2	NA	TGTGCCAGTACCAAGCGGGAATCCTACAATGAGCAGTACTTC	CASTKRESYNEQYF
TRBV29-1	TRBJ2-1	TRBD2	NA	TGCAGCGTTGATACTAGCGGGAGCTCCTACAATGAGCAGTTCTTC	CSVDTSGSSYNEQFF
TRBV9	TRBJ2-2	NA	few	TGTGCCAGCAGCGTAGTCGAGTACACCGGGGAGCTGTTTTTT	CASSVVEYTGELFF